This TCR beta chain stems from a study of OX40 agonist ivuxolimab in advanced cancers. The table lists this clone with a count of one. TCRdb's table, derived via immunoSEQ multiplex PCR, lists solely in-frame clones and lacks some. This table holds tens of thousands of clones, 80% to 90% found once. This CDR3 spans 15 amino acids. Germline trimming cut 5 bases from V and 3 bases from J; bases unmatched to any gene: 8. CDR1 and CDR2 from the germline V gene are SGHTA and FQGTGA. The sequence was obtained from an adult with an advanced solid tumor such as melanoma, head and neck, liver or kidney cancer. The specimen comprised CD4+ or CD8+ T cells sorted from blood, sampled in a trial of the OX40 agonist ivuxolimab. This chain connects TRBV7-3 to TRBJ1-2, with 8 nucleotides matching TRBD1. CDR3 sequence reads: CASSDSGGFDYGYTF. DNA of the CDR3: TGTGCCAGCAGCGACTCAGGGGGCTTCGACTATGGCTACACCTTC.